The rows below give T cell receptor beta chains drawn from one sample of a study of cytomegalovirus exposure and HLA in healthy donors. The table came from immunoSEQ multiplex PCR; TCRdb's copy has only in-frame clones and leaves some out. Counted here are around 75,000 clones, around 82% occurring once; the ten biggest clones make up 3% to 4%. The sequenced material came from PBMCs. Receptors originate from a man aged 35 to 55 in good health and CMV-seronegative. The CDR3 runs from the conserved cysteine through the conserved F or W. The order of the fields is J gene, CDR3 length, clone size, D gene, V gene, CDR3 DNA, CDR3 protein. The D gene is left open where the match is weak. Clone size is stated in some rows and not others, as once, few, many or a class when expanded.

>TRBJ1-6|16|.|TRBD1|TRBV9
TGTGCCAGCAGCCCAACCCCGGGACAGGGAAATTCACCCCTCCACTTT
CASSPTPGQGNSPLHF
>TRBJ1-1|13|.|.|TRBV19
TGTGCCAGTAGTACCGGGATGAACACTGAAGCTTTCTTT
CASSTGMNTEAFF
>TRBJ2-7|14|.|.|TRBV9
TGTGCCAGCTCCCAGACAGTCTCCGCCTACGAGCAGTACTTC
CASSQTVSAYEQYF
>TRBJ1-2|15|.|TRBD1|TRBV28
TGTGCCAGCAGTCCCCGGGACAGGGGAGACTATGGCTACACCTTC
CASSPRDRGDYGYTF
>TRBJ2-1|17|.|TRBD2|TRBV13
TGTGCCAGCAGCTTAGATGGCGGGGGGGCCCAGTACAATGAGCAGTTCTTC
CASSLDGGGAQYNEQFF
>TRBJ1-1|14|.|.|TRBV27
TGTGCCAGCAGTTTACAAGGGGTGAACACTGAAGTTTTCTTT
CASSLQGVNTEVFF
>TRBJ1-4|16|few|.|TRBV10-3
TGTGCCATCAGTGATTTCGGGACAACAACTAATGAAAAACTGTTTTTT
CAISDFGTTTNEKLFF
>TRBJ1-3|15|.|TRBD1|TRBV28
TGTGCCAGCAGGACTACAGGGGCCCCAGGGGACACCATATATTTT
CASRTTGAPGDTIYF
>TRBJ2-6|20|.|TRBD1|TRBV4-1
TGCGCCAGCAGCCAAGGGCCCCCGGGACAGGGGGCTTATGGGGCCAACGTCCTGACTTTC
CASSQGPPGQGAYGANVLTF
>TRBJ2-1|15|few|TRBD2|TRBV5-8
TGTGCCAGCAGCTTGCGCGGGGGGGCCTTCAATGAGCAGTTCTTC
CASSLRGGAFNEQFF